The 17 T cell receptor beta chains given below trace back to one sample, sequenced in a study of prognosis after radiotherapy for stage I lung cancer. Template was genomic DNA; TCR beta CDR3 amplified in two multiplex PCR rounds. Specific primers for each TRBV and TRBJ gene were what first-round PCR used. Using its own MiXCR run on the multiplex PCR reads, TCRdb lists one record per CDR3 protein. The data hold about 17,000 distinct CDR3 sequences, with 17% observed a single time. Sequences were derived from PBMCs, sampled before or after stereotactic body radiation therapy (not recorded which). The receptors come from a donor at least 50 years old with non-small cell lung cancer.

This clonotype showed up many times. V usage is TRBV18 and J usage is TRBJ2-1, with D hard to call. This CDR3 contains 14 residues. Germline V lookup: CDR1 KGHSH, CDR2 LQKENI. V lost 1 base and J lost 5, with 9 bases in between. In nucleotides, the CDR3 is TGTGCCAGCTCACCACAAGCAGACCACAATGAGCAGTTCTTC. Encoded protein: CASSPQADHNEQFF.

Comment on this clonotype: A much larger clone lies a single base off, so this may be a read error. The genes are TRBV19 and TRBJ1-1; 8 bases map to TRBD1. Looked up from germline, CDR1 is LNHDA and CDR2 is SQIVND (reference sequence). The CDR3 totals 17 residues. The CDR3, as DNA: TGTGCCAGTAGTATATTATGGACAGGGAGTTCGAACACTGTAGCTTTCTTT. This codes for CASSILWTGSSNTVAFF.

This clonotype was recorded at least ten times. V gene TRBV10-3 combines with J gene TRBJ1-1; no clear D gene. CDR1 is ENHRY, CDR2 SYGVKD, per germline. This CDR3 spans 13 amino acids. V was pared by 3 bases and J by 2 bases, with 7 bases between. In DNA, the CDR3 is TGTGCCATCAGTGAATTTGCAAACACTGAAGCTTTCTTT. Translated: CAISEFANTEAFF.

The table lists this clonotype with many counts. The J gene is TRBJ2-3, the V gene TRBV14; possibly TRBD1 or TRBD2 for D (5 bases each). This CDR3 contains 14 residues. The ends were cut back, 1 base at V and 6 bases at J, with 11 bases in the middle. Per the germline V gene, CDR1 is SGHDN and CDR2 is FVKESK. The CDR3 DNA sequence: TGTGCCAGCAGCCAAGGTGGGACCAGGGATACGCAGTATTTT. This gives the protein CASSQGGTRDTQYF.

The table lists this clonotype with many counts. This sequence joins TRBV6-1 and TRBJ1-2; maybe TRBD1 (6 bases). This CDR3 spans 14 amino acids. Trimming stripped 4 bases from V and 4 bases from J, with 13 bases between. CDR1 MNHNS and CDR2 SASEGT come from the germline V gene. CDR3 protein: CASSVGQLSYGYTF. Written as DNA, the CDR3 is TGTGCCAGCAGTGTCGGACAGTTGTCCTATGGCTACACCTTC.

This clonotype was observed many times. The V and J genes are TRBV20-1 and TRBJ1-1, with TRBD1 as a possible D gene (5 bases). The germline V and J ends were trimmed by 1 base and 0 bases, with 9 bases remaining between them. The CDR3 extends over 14 amino acids. Per germline, CDR1 DFQATT and CDR2 SNEGSKA (reference sequence). In nucleotides, the CDR3 is TGCAGTGCTAGAGGGGGCCCCATGAACACTGAAGCTTTCTTT. Protein sequence: CSARGGPMNTEAFF.

The sample holds many counts of this clonotype. A far larger clone is off by one base, so a read error is likely. The V gene is TRBV11-3, the J gene TRBJ2-5, with D hard to call. The last part of the DNA fits TRBJ2-1 better; the J call may be wrong. Germline V lookup: CDR1 SGHNT, CDR2 YENEEA. This CDR3 is built from 13 residues. CDR3 region: CASSAGDRNGQFF. Here the CDR3 DNA reads TGTGCCAGCAGCGCCGGAGACCGCAATGGGCAGTTCTTC.

The chain is built from TRBV7-9 and TRBJ2-7; unclear D gene. V shed 5 bases and J shed 0 bases, with 8 bases lying between them. CDR3 length equals 13 residues. Germline CDR1 SEHNR, CDR2 FQNEAQ (reference sequence). The CDR3 DNA follows: TGTGCCAGCAGCCCCTCAACCTCCTACGAGCAGTACTTC. It yields the protein CASSPSTSYEQYF.

By sample fraction, this clonotype is medium-sized. This chain connects TRBV11-3 to TRBJ2-7; 10 bases map to TRBD1. The CDR3 has 16 residues. J was trimmed by 1 base and V by 6 bases; bases with no gene match: 9. CDR1 is SGHNT, CDR2 YENEEA, per germline. As DNA, the CDR3 is TGTGCCAGCAGTCACTCCCCGGGACAGGGGTCCTACGAGCAGTACGTC. This encodes CASSHSPGQGSYEQYV.

This clonotype was detected many times. The genes are TRBV18 and TRBJ1-1, with D possibly being TRBD1 (6 bases). The CDR3 has 15 residues. The germline V and J ends were trimmed by 0 bases and 5 bases, with 13 bases remaining between them. CDR1 is KGHSH and CDR2 is LQKENI in the germline V gene. The CDR3 spells CASSPPGTRETEAFF. The DNA of the CDR3 is TGTGCCAGCTCACCACCGGGGACACGGGAAACTGAAGCTTTCTTT. The variable domain in full, completed from reference TRBV18 and TRBJ1-1, reads NAGVMQNPRHLVRRRGQEARLRCSPMKGHSHVYWYRQLPEEGLKFMVYLQKENIIDESGMPKERFSAEFPKEGPSILRIQQVVRGDSAAYFCASSPPGTRETEAFFGQGTRLTVV.

This clonotype was picked up a small number of times. A read error may account for a junction end that differs from germline. The chain has TRBV6-2 or TRBV6-3 and TRBJ2-1, with a possible D match to TRBD2 (5 bases). Germline V gene data show CDR1 as MNHEY and CDR2 as SVGEGT. CDR3 size: 17 residues. This chain's CDR3 is CASSRRVLLDSYNEQLF. CDR3 nucleotide sequence: TGTGCCAGCAGTCGACGGGTGTTGCTGGACTCCTACAATGAGCAGCTCTTC.

Comments on this clonotype: A single base is all that separates this from a far larger clone, so a read error is likely. The rearrangement uses TRBV19 and TRBJ2-2; TRBD2 matches 8 bases. The CDR3 extends over 15 amino acids. Germline V gene lookup returns CDR1 LNHDA and CDR2 SQIVND (reference sequence). V lost 9 bases, J lost 9 bases, and 15 bases stayed unmatched. The DNA of the CDR3 is TGTGCCAGCAGATTAAGCGGGAGCTTTGCCTGGGAGCTGTTTTTT. Its protein product is CASRLSGSFAWELFF. Full variable domain (rest looked up from reference TRBV19 and TRBJ2-2): DGGITQSPKYLFRKEGQNVTLSCEQNLNHDAMYWYRQDPGQGLRLIYYSQIVNDFQKGDIAEGYSVSREKKESFPLTVTSAQKNPTAFYLCASRLSGSFAWELFFGEGSRLTVL.

Regarding this clonotype: Being one base from a much bigger clone, this may be a read error. The gene calls are TRBV19 and TRBJ1-4; 9 bases match TRBD1. The CDR3 spans 20 residues. CDR1 is LNHDA, CDR2 SQIVND, per germline (reference sequence). The CDR3 coding sequence is TGTGACAGTAGTATCCTACTACTGACAGGGGGAAAAACAACTAATGAAAAACTGTTTTTT. Its translation is CDSSILLLTGGKTTNEKLFF.

Concerning this clonotype: This may be a read error, as it is one base from a much larger clone. The gene calls are TRBV6-2 or TRBV6-3 and TRBJ2-5, with a possible D match to TRBD2 (6 bases). The V and J ends lost 2 bases and 1 base respectively, with 14 bases between them. The CDR3 is 16 residues long. Per the germline V gene, CDR1 is MNHEY and CDR2 is SVGEGT. CDR3 residues: CASSYQGRRVQETQYF. CDR3 sequence (DNA): TGTGCCAGCAGTTACCAAGGGCGGAGGGTCCAAGAGACCCAGTACTTC.

This clonotype was seen repeatedly, ten times or more. The CDR3 is CSASGLATQQYF. In DNA form, the CDR3 reads TGCAGTGCATCGGGACTAGCGACCCAGCAGTACTTC. The V and J genes are TRBV20-1 and TRBJ2-7; TRBD2 matches 10 bases. The V gene end was trimmed by 6 bases and the J gene end by 8 bases; junction bases not matched to a gene: 7. CDR3 length: 12 residues. Germline CDR1 is DFQATT and CDR2 is SNEGSKA (reference sequence).

This clonotype was detected ten times or more. V is TRBV28 and J is TRBJ2-2; D might be TRBD1 (7 bases). The germline gives CDR1 MDHEN, CDR2 SYDVKM. V lost 11 bases, J lost 7 bases, and 26 bases lay in between. This CDR3 has 16 amino acids. The CDR3 DNA reads as TGTGCCGGGGGGACAGAGACTCATCTCTACGGCGGGGAGCTGTTTTTT. It is translated as CAGGTETHLYGGELFF.

This clonotype was recorded many times. The chain combines TRBV2 with TRBJ2-7; the D is unclear. This CDR3 has 13 amino acids. V was shortened by 2 bases and J by 2 bases, with 7 bases between the two germline ends. Germline-derived CDR1 and CDR2 are SNHLY and FYNNEI. CDR3 DNA sequence: TGTGCCAGCAGTGAAAATAGCCCCTACGAGCAGTACTTC. Translating it yields CASSENSPYEQYF.